Reported below is one T cell receptor (beta chain). The data originate from a study of shared clonotypes between healthy human individuals. The overall study: Three plates were used per donor for CD4 naive, three for CD4 memory, two for CD8 naive and one for CD8 memory.

Here immunoSEQ multiplex PCR was the method, and the copy in TCRdb shows in-frame clones only, minus some. Seen here are some 580,000 clones, 95% to 98% observed once, and the top ten hold about 0.06%. The CDR3 runs to 15 residues. CDR1 and CDR2 (germline): KGHSH, LQKENI. V dropped 3 bases and J dropped 1 base, with 13 bases sitting between them. This receptor was taken from a woman aged 25 to 39 in good health. This sequence joins TRBV18 and TRBJ2-7, with a weak D call TRBD2 (6 bases). The sequencing sample was made of naive CD4+ T cells sorted from blood. The subset was: CD45RA+ positively selected. The CDR3 loop is CASSPPSERSYEQYF. In DNA form, the CDR3 reads TGTGCCAGCTCACCCCCTAGCGAACGATCCTACGAGCAGTACTTC.